This TCR beta chain was observed in a study of blood T cell repertoires in COVID-19. The wider study: Acute and convalescent COVID-19 samples came from the United States, Italy and Spain. T cells, B-cell-depleted T cells, or PBMCs provided the cDNA or gDNA that served as material.

In germline, CDR1 is MNHEY, CDR2 SVGEGT. The CDR3 is 11 amino acids. The ends were cut back, 2 bases at V and 6 bases at J, with 4 bases in the middle. Repertoires were generated with immunoSEQ multiplex PCR, while TCRdb's copy carries only in-frame clones and drops some. The profile covers tens of thousands of clones, with 65% to 75% appearing a single time and roughly 30% taken by the ten largest. The rearrangement links TRBV6-2 or TRBV6-3 to TRBJ1-1; D is unclear. Specimen: peripheral blood. The TCR sequence derives from a woman older than 75 with acute or convalescent COVID-19. The CDR3 here is CASSYRAEAFF. The CDR3 DNA follows: TGTGCCAGCAGTTACCGCGCTGAAGCTTTCTTT.